The 29 T cell receptor beta chains below all came from one sample that was sequenced in a study of graft-versus-host responses after intestinal transplantation. Time point of the sample: postoperative day 105 after intestinal transplantation (dayNNNN = postoperative day). Libraries were prepared by immunoSEQ multiplex PCR; TCRdb keeps only in-frame clonotypes and omits some of them. This table holds roughly 12,000 clones, roughly nine tenths found once. Specimen: PBMCs, collected 105 days after intestinal transplantation. The receptors were sampled from a human patient who received an intestinal transplant, so some T cells may come from the graft donor.

This chain connects TRBV14 to TRBJ1-2; D gene uncertain. The V gene lost 5 bases and the J gene lost 1 base, with 14 bases spanning the gap. Germline V gene lookup returns CDR1 SGHDN and CDR2 FVKESK. The CDR3 spans 15 residues. The CDR3 here is CASSAIRTGNYGYTF. The CDR3 region has the DNA TGTGCCAGCAGCGCGATCAGGACGGGTAACTATGGCTACACCTTC.

The CDR3 nucleotides read TGTGCCAGTAGGGGGTCGGGGGCCGGGGCCAACGTCCTGACTTTC. It encodes CASRGSGAGANVLTF. The rearrangement uses TRBV19 and TRBJ2-6; D may be TRBD1 or TRBD2 (6 bases each). V gave up 6 bases and J gave up 4 bases, with 13 bases separating them. Germline loops: CDR1 LNHDA, CDR2 SQIVND (reference sequence). This CDR3 comprises 15 residues.

Here the CDR3 DNA reads TGCGCCAGCAGCTTGGGGGCCAAAAACATTCAGTACTTC. The encoded protein is CASSLGAKNIQYF. The chain employs TRBV5-1 and TRBJ2-4; no definite D call. Germline V lookup: CDR1 SGHRS, CDR2 YFSETQ. The germline V and J ends were trimmed by 0 bases and 1 base, with 2 bases remaining between them. This CDR3 has 13 amino acids. Full variable domain (outside the CDR3, taken from reference TRBV5-1 and TRBJ2-4): KAGVTQTPRYLIKTRGQQVTLSCSPISGHRSVSWYQQTPGQGLQFLFEYFSETQRNKGNFPGRFSGRQFSNSRSEMNVSTLELGDSALYLCASSLGAKNIQYFGAGTRLSVL.

The rearrangement joins TRBV15 to TRBJ1-2, with unresolved D. The V gene lost 3 bases and the J gene lost 4 bases, with 15 bases spanning the gap. CDR3 length: 15 amino acids. CDR1 LNHNV and CDR2 YYDKDF come from the germline V gene (reference sequence). CDR3: CATSREANMGYGYTF. The CDR3, as DNA: TGTGCCACCAGCAGGGAGGCCAACATGGGCTATGGCTACACCTTC.

The chain carries TRBV4-1 and TRBJ2-5; no reliable D call. The J call may be wrong; the DNA end is better matched by TRBJ2-7. The CDR3 runs to 16 residues. Per the germline V gene, CDR1 is MGHRA and CDR2 is YSYEKL. The CDR3, as DNA: TGCGCCAGCAGCCAAGATCTAGGCAACCTTGGGGACGAGCAGTACTTC. Its translation: CASSQDLGNLGDEQYF.

The rearrangement links TRBV7-6 to TRBJ2-5; D gene ambiguous. Trimming left V 4 bases short and J 5 bases short, with 11 bases between. Looked up from germline, CDR1 is SGHVS and CDR2 is FNYEAQ. CDR3 length equals 13 residues. The DNA for the CDR3 is TGTGCCAGCAGCTATTCCCACCTGGAGACCCAGTACTTC. Translation: CASSYSHLETQYF. Complete variable domain (other parts from reference TRBV7-6 and TRBJ2-5): GAGVSQSPRYKVTKRGQDVALRCDPISGHVSLYWYRQALGQGPEFLTYFNYEAQQDKSGLPNDRFSAERPEGSISTLTIQRTEQRDSAMYRCASSYSHLETQYFGPGTRLLVL.

The V gene is TRBV4-1, the J gene TRBJ2-4; 8 bases match TRBD2. The CDR3 is 19 amino acids. Looked up from germline, CDR1 is MGHRA and CDR2 is YSYEKL. The V segment lost 0 bases and the J segment 7 bases; nucleotides outside the gene matches: 17. This chain's CDR3 is CASSQELPAGGPAGNIQYF. In DNA, the CDR3 is TGCGCCAGCAGCCAAGAACTCCCGGCGGGAGGCCCCGCCGGCAACATTCAGTACTTC.

The genes are TRBV4-1 and TRBJ2-3; D is perhaps TRBD2 (5 bases). V was trimmed by 5 bases and J by 2 bases, leaving 17 bases between them. There are 16 residues in the CDR3. The V gene's germline CDR1 is MGHRA and CDR2 YSYEKL. This CDR3 is CASSISADFFTDTQYF. CDR3 nucleotide sequence: TGCGCCAGCAGCATTAGCGCGGATTTCTTCACAGATACGCAGTATTTT.

The chain uses TRBV29-1 and TRBJ2-7; 12 nucleotides align to TRBD2. The CDR3 length is 16 residues. Germline V gives CDR1 SQVTM, CDR2 ANQGSEA. The ends lost 1 base at V and 2 bases at J; junction bases unmatched: 6. CDR3 DNA sequence: TGCAGCGTTGAAGGCCTACTAGCGGGAGGTACCTACGAGCAGTACTTC. As protein: CSVEGLLAGGTYEQYF.

The gene calls are TRBV5-6 and TRBJ2-7; no clear D. V was pared by 4 bases and J by 2 bases, with 13 bases between. Germline values: CDR1 SGHDT, CDR2 YYEEEE. The CDR3 sequence is 14 residues long. CDR3 nucleotides: TGTGCCAGCAGCCGCCCTCTAGGTGCCTACGAGCAGTACTTC. It translates to CASSRPLGAYEQYF. The full variable domain, in which reference TRBV5-6 and TRBJ2-7 provide the parts outside the CDR3, is DAGVTQSPTHLIKTRGQQVTLRCSPKSGHDTVSWYQQALGQGPQFIFQYYEEEERQRGNFPDRFSGHQFPNYSSELNVNALLLGDSALYLCASSRPLGAYEQYFGPGTRLTVT.

Relative to its sample, this clone is medium-sized (0.01 to 0.1%). The V gene is TRBV6-1, the J gene TRBJ2-2; TRBD2 matches 11 bases. This CDR3 has 15 residues. Trimming took 5 bases from V and 5 from J; bases not matched to a gene: 4. Per the germline V gene, CDR1 is MNHNS and CDR2 is SASEGT. CDR3 amino acids: CASSLIAGGTGELFF. As DNA, the CDR3 is TGTGCCAGCAGTTTGATAGCGGGGGGGACCGGGGAGCTGTTTTTT.

The chain joins TRBV28 to TRBJ2-5, with a tentative D call TRBD1 (6 bases). Per germline, CDR1 MDHEN and CDR2 SYDVKM. The CDR3 contains 14 residues. Trimming removed 5 bases from V and 4 bases from J, with 14 bases in between. CDR3: CASSTGLSGETQYF. The CDR3 DNA sequence: TGTGCCAGCAGTACAGGGTTGTCTGGAGAGACCCAGTACTTC. Complete variable domain (other parts from reference TRBV28 and TRBJ2-5): DVKVTQSSRYLVKRTGEKVFLECVQDMDHENMFWYRQDPGLGLRLIYFSYDVKMKEKGDIPEGYSVSREKKERFSLILESASTNQTSMYLCASSTGLSGETQYFGPGTRLLVL.

The chain joins TRBV9 to TRBJ2-1; D is undetermined. The CDR3 has 17 amino acids. In germline, CDR1 is SGDLS, CDR2 YYNGEE. Trimming took off 0 bases at V and 0 bases at J, with 13 bases between the two ends. CDR3 residues: CASSVVAEEISYNEQFF. DNA for the CDR3: TGTGCCAGCAGCGTAGTGGCGGAAGAGATCTCCTACAATGAGCAGTTCTTC.

The chain carries TRBV27 and TRBJ2-7; D is undetermined. V lost 4 bases, J lost 3 bases, and 4 bases lay in between. Germline V gene sequence: CDR1 MNHEY, CDR2 SMNVEV (reference sequence). The CDR3 covers 11 residues. CDR3 residues: CASSWDYEQYF. Written as DNA, the CDR3 is TGTGCCAGCAGTTGGGACTACGAGCAGTACTTC.

This chain uses TRBV2 with TRBJ2-5, with D hard to call. Germline assignment: CDR1 SNHLY and CDR2 FYNNEI. The CDR3 is made up of 15 amino acids. With 2 bases removed from V and 2 bases from J, the gap between germline ends came to 12 bases. The CDR3 bases are TGTGCCAGCAGTGAAATGGCAGTTTGGCAAGAGACCCAGTACTTC. Protein sequence: CASSEMAVWQETQYF.

J is TRBJ2-7 and V is TRBV28; D ambiguous. From germline, CDR1 is MDHEN and CDR2 SYDVKM. CDR3 length: 15 amino acids. Trimming removed 6 bases at V and 0 bases at J, with 15 bases between. As DNA, the CDR3 is TGTGCCAGCAGACGTGCCCCTCGGAGCTCCTACGAGCAGTACTTC. It specifies CASRRAPRSSYEQYF.

The V and J genes are TRBV28 and TRBJ1-5; D is ambiguous. The germline V gene encodes CDR1 MDHEN and CDR2 SYDVKM. The CDR3 length is 15 residues. The V and J ends lost 3 bases and 3 bases respectively, with 12 bases between them. CDR3 amino acids: CASSFYLGVNQPQHF. The CDR3 coding sequence is TGTGCCAGCAGTTTTTATCTCGGAGTCAATCAGCCCCAGCATTTT.

The chain links TRBV5-1 to TRBJ1-4; D possibly corresponds to TRBD1 (5 bases). CDR3 length: 14 residues. Germline lookup yields CDR1 SGHRS and CDR2 YFSETQ. V lost 1 base to trimming and J lost 8 bases, with 12 bases between them. The CDR3 DNA is TGCGCCAGCAGCTTGCGGGACGGAGGGGAAAAACTGTTTTTT. This sequence encodes CASSLRDGGEKLFF.

V and J are TRBV10-2 and TRBJ1-2; 7 bases line up with TRBD1. This CDR3 has 14 residues. Unmatched junction bases numbered 4, after V lost 5 bases and J lost 1 base. Germline lookup yields CDR1 WSHSY and CDR2 SAAADI. CDR3 amino acids: CASSSGTVNYGYTF. Here the CDR3 DNA reads TGCGCCAGCAGTTCCGGGACAGTTAACTATGGCTACACCTTC.

This chain links TRBV19 with TRBJ1-1, with 7 bases identical to TRBD1. The junction had 13 bases not matched to a gene; V was cut back by 8 bases and J by 4 bases. The CDR3 has 15 residues. Germline V CDR1 and CDR2: LNHDA, SQIVND (reference sequence). The CDR3 here is CASSPPRGGFTEAFF. The CDR3 region has the DNA TGTGCCAGTTCGCCACCCCGAGGGGGCTTCACTGAAGCTTTCTTT.

The V gene is TRBV15, the J gene TRBJ2-1, with D unclear. The CDR3 spans 17 residues. In germline, CDR1 is LNHNV, CDR2 YYDKDF (reference sequence). Trimming removed 1 base from V and 0 bases from J, with 13 bases in between. The CDR3 DNA follows: TGTGCCACCAGCAGAGGGACGCTACAAAGCTCCTACAATGAGCAGTTCTTC. It yields the protein CATSRGTLQSSYNEQFF.

V usage is TRBV5-1 and J usage is TRBJ2-3; D might be TRBD1 (5 bases). The CDR3 runs 14 residues. Trimming removed 3 bases at V and 4 bases at J, with 12 bases between. The germline CDR1 and CDR2 sequences are SGHRS and YFSETQ. CDR3 region: CASSSPTDADTQYF. For the CDR3, the DNA is TGCGCCAGCAGCTCTCCGACAGACGCAGATACGCAGTATTTT.

This chain links TRBV5-6 with TRBJ2-7; D perhaps matches TRBD2 (6 bases). Per germline, CDR1 SGHDT and CDR2 YYEEEE. This CDR3 is 12 amino acids long. V lost 6 bases, J lost 6 bases, and 13 bases lay in between. Written as DNA, the CDR3 is TGTGCCAGCACTAGCGTGAGGAGCGAGCAGTACTTC. It yields the protein CASTSVRSEQYF.

This clone occurred once. The chain carries TRBV27 and TRBJ2-2; D is undetermined. CDR1 is MNHEY and CDR2 is SMNVEV in the germline V gene (reference sequence). The CDR3 spans 16 residues. V lost 0 bases, J lost 0 bases, and 8 bases lay in between. The CDR3 sequence: CASSLSIPPNTGELFF. The CDR3 region has the DNA TGTGCCAGCAGTTTATCGATACCGCCGAACACCGGGGAGCTGTTTTTT.

The chain has TRBV4-1 and TRBJ2-2; 11 positions match TRBD2. There are 20 residues in the CDR3. Germline-derived CDR1 and CDR2 are MGHRA and YSYEKL. The J segment lost 3 bases and the V segment lost 0 bases, leaving 12 bases of the junction unmatched. In nucleotides, the CDR3 is TGCGCCAGCAGCCAAGATGGTGGGCTAGCGGGGGGAGGAGACACCGGGGAGCTGTTTTTT. Protein product: CASSQDGGLAGGGDTGELFF.

CDR3 coding DNA: TGTGCCAGCAGTGGATATTATCTGGGCACAGATACGCAGTATTTT. Protein sequence: CASSGYYLGTDTQYF. This chain links TRBV2 with TRBJ2-3; D gene ambiguous. Germline CDR1 reads SNHLY; CDR2 reads FYNNEI. The V end was cut by 4 bases, the J end by 1 base, with 12 bases between. This CDR3 spans 15 amino acids.

The chain links TRBV9 to TRBJ2-3; the match to TRBD1 covers 7 bases. Germline values: CDR1 SGDLS, CDR2 YYNGEE. V shed 4 bases, J shed 0 bases, and the junction held 5 bases outside the gene matches. CDR3 length: 15 amino acids. CDR3: CASSFTGVSTDTQYF. The CDR3 DNA reads as TGTGCCAGCAGCTTCACAGGGGTTAGCACAGATACGCAGTATTTT.

The chain uses TRBV29-1 and TRBJ2-7; D is unclear. CDR3 length equals 12 residues. The germline V gene has CDR1 SQVTM and CDR2 ANQGSEA. V lost 2 bases and J lost 5, with 10 bases in between. Here the CDR3 DNA reads TGCAGCGTTGAATATTATGGGAACGAGCAGTACTTC. Translation gives CSVEYYGNEQYF.

The genes are TRBV6-4 and TRBJ2-1; 10 bases are shared with TRBD2. The CDR3 contains 14 residues. Trimming at V came to 2 bases and at J to 6 bases, leaving 1 base not matched to a gene. Germline-derived CDR1 and CDR2 are MRHNA and SNTAGT. The CDR3 region has the DNA TGTGCCAGCAGTGACAGCGGGGGGGCCAATGAGCAGTTCTTC. Encoded protein: CASSDSGGANEQFF.